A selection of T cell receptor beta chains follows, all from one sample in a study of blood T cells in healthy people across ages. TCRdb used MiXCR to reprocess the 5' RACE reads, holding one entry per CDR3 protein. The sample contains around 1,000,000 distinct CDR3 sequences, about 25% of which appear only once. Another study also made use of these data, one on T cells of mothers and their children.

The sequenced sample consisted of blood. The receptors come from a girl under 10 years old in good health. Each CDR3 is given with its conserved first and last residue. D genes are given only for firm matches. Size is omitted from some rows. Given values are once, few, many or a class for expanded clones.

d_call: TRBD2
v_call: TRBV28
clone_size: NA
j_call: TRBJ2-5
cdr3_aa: CASINSGIGETQYF
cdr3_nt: TGTGCCAGCATTAATAGCGGGATTGGAGAGACCCAGTACTTC

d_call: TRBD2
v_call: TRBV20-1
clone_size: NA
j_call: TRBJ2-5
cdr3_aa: CSARDLGGRETETQYF
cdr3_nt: TGCAGTGCTAGAGACCTGGGCGGGAGGGAGACTGAGACCCAGTACTTC

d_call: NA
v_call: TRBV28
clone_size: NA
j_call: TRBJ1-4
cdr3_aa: CAVPHPATNEKLFF
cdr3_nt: TGTGCCGTGCCCCACCCTGCAACTAATGAAAAACTGTTTTTT

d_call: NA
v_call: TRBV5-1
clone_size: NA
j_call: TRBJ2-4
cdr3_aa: CASSLSSSLAKNIQYF
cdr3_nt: TGCGCCAGCAGCTTGTCATCATCACTAGCCAAAAACATTCAGTACTTC

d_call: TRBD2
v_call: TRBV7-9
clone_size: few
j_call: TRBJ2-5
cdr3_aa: CASSSTPGLVQETQYF
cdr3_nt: TGTGCCAGCAGCTCAACACCGGGACTAGTCCAAGAGACCCAGTACTTC

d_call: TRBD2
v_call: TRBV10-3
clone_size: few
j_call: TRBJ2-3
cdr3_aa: CAISPGGSTDTQYF
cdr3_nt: TGTGCCATCAGCCCGGGGGGAAGCACAGATACGCAGTATTTT

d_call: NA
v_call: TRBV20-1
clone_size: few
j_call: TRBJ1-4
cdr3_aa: CSAGGGTPTNEELFF
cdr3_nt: TGCAGTGCTGGGGGTGGTACCCCAACTAATGAAGAACTGTTTTTT

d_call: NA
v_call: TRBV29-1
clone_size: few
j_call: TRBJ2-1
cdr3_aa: CSVEIDYPYVYNEQFF
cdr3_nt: TGCAGCGTTGAAATTGACTACCCCTACGTTTACAATGAGCAGTTCTTC

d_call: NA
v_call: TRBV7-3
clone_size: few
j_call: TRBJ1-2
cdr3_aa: CASSLTNPTLDGYTF
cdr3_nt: TGTGCCAGCAGCTTAACGAACCCGACCCTGGATGGCTACACCTTC

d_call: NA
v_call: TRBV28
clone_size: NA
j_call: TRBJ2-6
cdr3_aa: CASSYPSGANVLTF
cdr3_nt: TGTGCCAGCAGTTACCCCTCTGGGGCCAACGTCCTGACTTTC

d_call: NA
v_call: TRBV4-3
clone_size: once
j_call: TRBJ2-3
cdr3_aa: CASSQDGGRGTDTQYF
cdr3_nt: TGCGCCAGCAGCCAAGATGGCGGCAGGGGCACAGATACGCAGTATTTT

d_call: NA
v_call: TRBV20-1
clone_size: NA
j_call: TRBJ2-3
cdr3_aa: CSAPPSGGNTQYF
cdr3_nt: TGCAGTGCCCCTCCCTCGGGCGGGAATACGCAGTATTTT

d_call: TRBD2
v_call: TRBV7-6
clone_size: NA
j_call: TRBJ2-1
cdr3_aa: CASSVDAGGGYNEQFF
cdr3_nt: TGTGCCAGCAGCGTAGACGCGGGAGGAGGTTACAATGAGCAGTTCTTC

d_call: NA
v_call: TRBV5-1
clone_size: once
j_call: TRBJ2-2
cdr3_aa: CASRRSSNTGELFF
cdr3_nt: TGCGCCAGCAGGCGGTCCTCGAACACCGGGGAGCTGTTTTTT

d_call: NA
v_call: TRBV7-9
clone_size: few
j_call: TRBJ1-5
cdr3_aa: CASSPSSLNQPQHF
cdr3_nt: TGTGCCAGCAGCCCGAGTAGTCTCAATCAGCCCCAGCATTTT

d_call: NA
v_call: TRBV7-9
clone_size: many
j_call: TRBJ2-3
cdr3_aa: CASSLGLTDTQYF
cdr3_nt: TGCGCCAGCAGCTTGGGACTCACAGATACGCAGTATTTT

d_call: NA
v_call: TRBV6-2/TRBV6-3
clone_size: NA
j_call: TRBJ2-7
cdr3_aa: CASSYGPYEQYF
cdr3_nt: TGTGCCAGCAGTTACGGTCCCTACGAGCAGTACTTC

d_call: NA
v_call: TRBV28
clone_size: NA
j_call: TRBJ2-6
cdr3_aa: CASSSSPFGAGANVLTF
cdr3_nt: TGTGCCAGCAGTTCTTCCCCGTTCGGGGCTGGGGCCAACGTCCTGACTTTC

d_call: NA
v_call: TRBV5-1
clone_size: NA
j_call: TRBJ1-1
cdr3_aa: CASKWGKQTEAFF
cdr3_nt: TGCGCCAGCAAATGGGGGAAACAAACTGAAGCTTTCTTT

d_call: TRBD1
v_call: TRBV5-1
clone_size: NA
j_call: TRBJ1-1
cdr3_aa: CASSLDFRGTEAFF
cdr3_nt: TGCGCCAGCAGCTTGGACTTCAGGGGGACTGAAGCTTTCTTT

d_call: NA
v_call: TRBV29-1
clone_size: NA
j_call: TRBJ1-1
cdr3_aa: CSVSQGSSTEAFF
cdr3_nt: TGCAGCGTCAGTCAGGGGAGCTCGACTGAAGCTTTCTTT

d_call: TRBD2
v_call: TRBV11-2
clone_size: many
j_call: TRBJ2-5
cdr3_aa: CASSLLFGGGRDQETQYF
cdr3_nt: TGTGCCAGCAGCTTATTATTTGGAGGCGGGAGGGACCAAGAGACCCAGTACTTC

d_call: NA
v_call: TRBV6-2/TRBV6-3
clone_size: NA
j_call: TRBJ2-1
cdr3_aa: CAAQPLPYNEQFF
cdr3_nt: TGTGCCGCTCAGCCACTACCCTACAATGAGCAGTTCTTC

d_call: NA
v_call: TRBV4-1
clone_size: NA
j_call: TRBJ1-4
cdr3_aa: CASSQAGVQEKLFF
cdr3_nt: TGCGCCAGCAGCCAAGCGGGGGTTCAGGAAAAACTGTTTTTT

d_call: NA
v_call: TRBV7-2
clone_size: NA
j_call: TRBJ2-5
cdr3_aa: CASSLGGRGGTQYF
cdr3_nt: TGTGCCAGCAGCTTAGGCGGCAGGGGCGGGACCCAGTACTTC

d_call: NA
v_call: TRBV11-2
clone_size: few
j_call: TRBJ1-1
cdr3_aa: CASRQTSALNTEAFF
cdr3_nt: TGTGCCAGCAGGCAGACATCAGCTTTGAACACTGAAGCTTTCTTT

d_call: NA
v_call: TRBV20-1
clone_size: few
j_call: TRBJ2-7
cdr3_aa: CSAAEGRTYEQYF
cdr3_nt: TGCAGTGCCGCAGAGGGAAGAACCTACGAGCAGTACTTC

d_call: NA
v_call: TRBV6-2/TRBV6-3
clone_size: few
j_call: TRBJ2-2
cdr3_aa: CASTSRDVSGELFF
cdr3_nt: TGTGCCAGCACAAGCCGGGACGTCTCCGGGGAGCTGTTTTTT

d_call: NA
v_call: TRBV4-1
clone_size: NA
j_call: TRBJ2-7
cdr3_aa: CASSRGQDYSYEQYF
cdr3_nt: TGCGCCAGCAGCCGAGGACAGGACTACTCCTACGAGCAGTACTTC

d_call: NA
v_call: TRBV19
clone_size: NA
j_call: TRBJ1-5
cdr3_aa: CASSTSENQPQHF
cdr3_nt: TGTGCCAGTAGTACGTCAGAAAATCAGCCCCAGCATTTT

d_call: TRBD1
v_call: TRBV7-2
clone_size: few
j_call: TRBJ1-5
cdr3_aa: CASSSQGTGNQPQHF
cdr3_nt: TGTGCCAGCAGCTCCCAGGGGACAGGAAATCAGCCCCAGCATTTT

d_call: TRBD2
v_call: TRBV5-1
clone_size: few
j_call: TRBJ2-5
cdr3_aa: CASSFAGLVQETQYF
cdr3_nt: TGCGCCAGCAGCTTCGCGGGACTAGTCCAAGAGACCCAGTACTTC

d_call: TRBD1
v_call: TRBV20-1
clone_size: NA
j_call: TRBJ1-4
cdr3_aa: CSARPTNRGQLEKLFF
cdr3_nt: TGCAGTGCTAGACCCACTAACAGGGGACAGTTGGAAAAACTGTTTTTT

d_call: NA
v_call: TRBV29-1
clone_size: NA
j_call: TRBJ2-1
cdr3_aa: CSAEAQTNEQFF
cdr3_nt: TGCAGCGCCGAGGCACAGACAAATGAGCAGTTCTTC

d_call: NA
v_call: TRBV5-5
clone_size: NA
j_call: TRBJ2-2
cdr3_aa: CASSRVWTGTGELFF
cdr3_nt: TGTGCCAGCAGCCGGGTCTGGACGGGAACCGGGGAGCTGTTTTTT

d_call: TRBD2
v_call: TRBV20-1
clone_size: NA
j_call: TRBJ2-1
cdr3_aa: CSASPLAGSSYNEQFF
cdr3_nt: TGCAGTGCTAGCCCCCTAGCGGGTAGCTCCTACAATGAGCAGTTCTTC

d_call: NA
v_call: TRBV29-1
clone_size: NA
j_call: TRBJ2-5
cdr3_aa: CSVFGRLQGTSQETQYF
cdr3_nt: TGCAGCGTGTTTGGCCGACTCCAGGGGACCTCCCAAGAGACCCAGTACTTC

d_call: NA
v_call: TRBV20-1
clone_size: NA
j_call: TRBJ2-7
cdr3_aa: CSAGGFGGARRSYEQYF
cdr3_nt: TGCAGTGCTGGGGGGTTCGGAGGGGCGCGAAGGTCCTACGAGCAGTACTTC

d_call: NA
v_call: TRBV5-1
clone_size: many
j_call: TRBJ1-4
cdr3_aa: CASSLTGTNEKLFF
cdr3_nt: TGTGCCAGCAGCCTTACAGGAACTAATGAAAAACTGTTTTTT

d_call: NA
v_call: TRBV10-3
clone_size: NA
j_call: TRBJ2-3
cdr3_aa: CAISERVLTDTQYF
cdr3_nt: TGTGCCATCAGTGAGCGGGTTCTAACAGATACGCAGTATTTT

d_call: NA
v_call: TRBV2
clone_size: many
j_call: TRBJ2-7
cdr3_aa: CASSWSVLREQYF
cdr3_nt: TGTGCCAGCAGTTGGTCAGTCCTCAGGGAGCAGTACTTC

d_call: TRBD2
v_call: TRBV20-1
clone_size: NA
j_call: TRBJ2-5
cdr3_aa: CSAGRAEETQYF
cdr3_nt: TGCAGTGCCGGGAGGGCCGAGGAGACCCAGTACTTC

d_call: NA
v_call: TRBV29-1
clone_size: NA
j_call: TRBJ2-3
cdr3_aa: CSGLVTNTQYF
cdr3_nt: TGCAGCGGTCTGGTGACTAATACGCAGTATTTT

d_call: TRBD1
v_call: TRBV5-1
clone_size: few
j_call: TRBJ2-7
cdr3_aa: CASSLVQGVYEQYF
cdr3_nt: TGCGCCAGCAGCTTGGTCCAGGGGGTTTACGAGCAGTACTTC